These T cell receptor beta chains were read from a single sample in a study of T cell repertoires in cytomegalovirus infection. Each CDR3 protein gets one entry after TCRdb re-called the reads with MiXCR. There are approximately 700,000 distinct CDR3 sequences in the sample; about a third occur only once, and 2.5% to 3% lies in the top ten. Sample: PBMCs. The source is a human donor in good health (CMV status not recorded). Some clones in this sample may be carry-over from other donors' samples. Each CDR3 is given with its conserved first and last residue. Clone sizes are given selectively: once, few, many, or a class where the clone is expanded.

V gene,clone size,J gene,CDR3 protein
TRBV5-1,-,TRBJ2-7,CASSLRTSGGRYEQYF
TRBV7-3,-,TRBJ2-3,CASSPLAGGVTDTQYF
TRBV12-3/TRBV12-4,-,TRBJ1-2,CASSLGVPQGGYTF
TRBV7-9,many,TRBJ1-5,CASSLGSGQPQHF
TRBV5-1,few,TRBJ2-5,CASSWALADFEETQYF
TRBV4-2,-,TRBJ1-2,CASSYSGRYGYTF
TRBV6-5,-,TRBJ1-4,CASSSSGARNEKLFF
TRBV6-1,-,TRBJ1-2,CASSRAGNYGYTF
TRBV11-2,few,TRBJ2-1,CASSLTSGALFYNEQFF
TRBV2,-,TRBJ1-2,CASRGQGENYGYTF
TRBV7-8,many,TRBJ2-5,CASSRAETQYF
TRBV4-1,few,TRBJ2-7,CASSQESSTYEQYF
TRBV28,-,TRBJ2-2,CASRKSGTGELFF
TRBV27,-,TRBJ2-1,CASSIRLSESYNEQFF
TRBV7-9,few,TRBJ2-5,CASWSSWGLGYQETQYF
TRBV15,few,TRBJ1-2,CATSRRQGYGYTF
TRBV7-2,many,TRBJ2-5,CASRRSRLETQYF
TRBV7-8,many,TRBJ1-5,CASSSRHGTASNQPQHF
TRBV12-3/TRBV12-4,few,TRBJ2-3,CASRGYRGREDTQYF
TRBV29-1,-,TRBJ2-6,CSVEDRVSSGANVLTF
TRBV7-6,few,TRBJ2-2,CASSSGTATGELFF
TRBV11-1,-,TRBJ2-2,CASSPGLAGEFAGELFF
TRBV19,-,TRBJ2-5,CASSRGSSARQETQYF
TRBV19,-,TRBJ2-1,CASSTGTSKNEQFF
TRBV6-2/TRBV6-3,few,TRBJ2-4,CASSLYTGTEYF
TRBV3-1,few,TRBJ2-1,CASSQEGLAGGNEQFF
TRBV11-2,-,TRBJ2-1,CASSLLADYNEQFF
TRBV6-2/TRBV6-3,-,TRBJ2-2,CASSALAGGQGGELFF
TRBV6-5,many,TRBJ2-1,CASRQTGTSNNEQFF
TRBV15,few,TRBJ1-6,CATSSLRGNSPLHF
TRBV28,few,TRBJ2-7,CASRLQDYEQYF
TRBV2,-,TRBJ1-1,CASTQGVYRNTEAFF
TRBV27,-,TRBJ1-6,CASRGHRDGEASPLHF
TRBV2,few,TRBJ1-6,CASSEAVGVGSPLHF
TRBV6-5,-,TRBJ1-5,CASSYRNVGSNQPQHF
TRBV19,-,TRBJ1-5,CASSTGFFQPQHF
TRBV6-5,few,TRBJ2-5,CASSSLGGSGETQYF
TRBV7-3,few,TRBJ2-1,CASSPQGRSGDEQFF
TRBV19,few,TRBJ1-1,CASRGRGSTEAFF
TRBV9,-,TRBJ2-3,CASSVAQGADTQYF
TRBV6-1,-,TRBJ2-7,CASSQPGQRPYEQYF
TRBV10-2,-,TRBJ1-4,CASSGPARGEKLFF
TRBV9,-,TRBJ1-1,CASSIQGAGTEAFF
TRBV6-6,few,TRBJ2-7,CASSRPGTVTYEQYF
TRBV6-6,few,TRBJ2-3,CASRGQRGGVDTQYF
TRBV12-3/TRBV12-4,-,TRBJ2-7,CASSPWKSRSYEQYF
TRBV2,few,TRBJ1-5,CASSLPGPRNQPQHF
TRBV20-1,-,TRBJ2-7,CSAKDFSGEQYF
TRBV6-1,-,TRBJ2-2,CASYHGLAGGNTGELFF
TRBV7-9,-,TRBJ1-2,CASSDSGTGEDGYTF